In its sample, the clone carrying this TCR beta chain was seen many times. The target antigen is unknown. These data originate in a study of T cells in Graves' hyperthyroidism and ophthalmopathy. Study-level findings and limits: The majority of expanded thyroid clonotypes above 0.001 also appeared in blood. Stable hyperthyroidism and ophthalmopathy were separated using 13 V-J signatures. Ophthalmopathy, as predicted by the model, came a median 6.5 months after the prediction.

Amplification of TCR beta CDR3 regions used RNA as the template. Primed by the HTBI set, a first-round RT-PCR was run on the TCR CDR3. TCRdb itself ran the multiplex PCR reads through MiXCR, one entry per CDR3 protein. Of about 300,000 distinct CDR3 sequences listed, about 19% are singletons. This sequence was found in a man aged 50-60 years with Graves' ophthalmopathy. Sequencing was carried out using blood.

The CDR3, as DNA: TGCAGTGCTAGTCCGGGACAGCCCACAGATACGCAGTATTTT. This codes for CSASPGQPTDTQYF. The V and J genes are TRBV20-1 and TRBJ2-3; 7 bases are a match to TRBD1. Germline trimming cut 3 bases from V and 2 bases from J; bases unmatched to any gene: 5. The CDR3 is made up of 14 amino acids. Germline V gene data show CDR1 as DFQATT and CDR2 as SNEGSKA (reference sequence).